The clone carrying this TCR beta chain has just a few counts. This CDR3 has 14 residues. Looked up from germline, CDR1 is MNHEY and CDR2 is SVGEGT. Trimming pared 2 bases from V and 6 bases from J, leaving 14 bases between. The sample is drawn from a study of T-cell reconstitution after alpha-beta-depleted transplantation in children. Preparation of the TCRbeta library used unique molecular identifiers. MiXCR, applied by TCRdb to the PCR reads, yields one record per CDR3 protein. Counted here are some 250,000 distinct CDR3 sequences, 12% occurring once; the ten biggest clones make up 2.6%. The sequence was collected from a human donor who donated a stem cell graft to a child with acute lymphoblastic leukemia. The chain couples TRBV6-2 or TRBV6-3 to TRBJ2-7; D remains ambiguous. The sequencing here drew on PBMCs from the stem cell graft donor, taken from the stem cell graft. For the CDR3, the DNA is TGTGCCAGCAGTTACCGTTTATTAGCTTCCGAGCAGTACTTC. It is translated as CASSYRLLASEQYF.